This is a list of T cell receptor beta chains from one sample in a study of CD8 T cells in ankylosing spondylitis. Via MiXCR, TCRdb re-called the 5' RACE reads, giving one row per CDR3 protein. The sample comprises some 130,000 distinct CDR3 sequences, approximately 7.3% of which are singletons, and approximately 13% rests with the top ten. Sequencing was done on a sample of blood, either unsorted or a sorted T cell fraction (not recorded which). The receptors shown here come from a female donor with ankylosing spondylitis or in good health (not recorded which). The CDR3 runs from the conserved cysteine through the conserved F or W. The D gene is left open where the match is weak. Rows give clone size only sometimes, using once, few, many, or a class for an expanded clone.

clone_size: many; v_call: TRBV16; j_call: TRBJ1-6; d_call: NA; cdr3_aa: CASSQYHAQGNSPLHF; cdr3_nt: TGTGCCAGCAGCCAATATCATGCCCAGGGGAATTCACCCCTCCACTTT
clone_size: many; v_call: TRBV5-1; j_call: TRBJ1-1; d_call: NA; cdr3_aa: CASSSAGNTEAFF; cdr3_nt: TGCGCCAGCAGCTCGGCAGGCAACACTGAAGCTTTCTTT
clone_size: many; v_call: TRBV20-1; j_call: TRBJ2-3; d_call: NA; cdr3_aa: CSAKHGLRTDTQYF; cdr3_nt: TGCAGTGCTAAACACGGACTCCGCACAGATACGCAGTATTTT
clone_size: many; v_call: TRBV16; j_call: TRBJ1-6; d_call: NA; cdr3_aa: CASSQGSPLHF; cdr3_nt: TGTGCCAGCAGCCAAGGATCACCCCTCCACTTT
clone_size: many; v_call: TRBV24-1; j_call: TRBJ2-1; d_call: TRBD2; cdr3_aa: CATSDFTSGGADEQFF; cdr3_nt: TGTGCCACCAGTGATTTCACTAGCGGGGGGGCCGATGAGCAGTTCTTC
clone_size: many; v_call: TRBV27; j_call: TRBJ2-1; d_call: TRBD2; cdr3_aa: CASSLSGGAWAEQFF; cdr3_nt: TGTGCCAGCAGTCTTAGCGGGGGGGCCTGGGCTGAGCAGTTCTTC
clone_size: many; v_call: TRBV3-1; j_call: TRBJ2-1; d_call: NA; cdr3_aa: CASSQGASGEQFF; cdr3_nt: TGTGCCAGCAGCCAGGGGGCCAGCGGTGAGCAGTTCTTC
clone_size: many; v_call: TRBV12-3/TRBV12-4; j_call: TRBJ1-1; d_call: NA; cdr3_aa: CASSSSRVGLGAFF; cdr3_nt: TGTGCCAGCAGTTCCAGCAGGGTAGGGTTAGGGGCTTTCTTT
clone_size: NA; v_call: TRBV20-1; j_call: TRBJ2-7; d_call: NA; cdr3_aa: CSASSVSGATFYEQYF; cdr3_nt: TGCAGTGCTAGTTCGGTCTCGGGGGCCACCTTCTACGAGCAGTACTTC
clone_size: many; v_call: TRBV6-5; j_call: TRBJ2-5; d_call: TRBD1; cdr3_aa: CASSYFRQGLQETQYF; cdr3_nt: TGTGCCAGCAGTTACTTTCGACAGGGGCTACAAGAGACCCAGTACTTC
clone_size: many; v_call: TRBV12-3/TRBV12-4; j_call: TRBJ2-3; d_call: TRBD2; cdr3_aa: CASSLGLGTDTQYF; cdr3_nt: TGTGCCAGCAGTCTAGGACTAGGAACAGATACGCAGTATTTT
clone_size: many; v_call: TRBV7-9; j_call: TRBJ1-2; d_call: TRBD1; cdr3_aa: CASSQTGGQVGYGYTF; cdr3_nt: TGTGCCAGCAGCCAGACAGGGGGCCAAGTCGGGTATGGCTACACCTTC
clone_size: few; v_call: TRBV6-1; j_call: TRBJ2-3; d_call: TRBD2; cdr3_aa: CASSETLLAGGRTDTQYF; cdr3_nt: TGTGCCAGCAGTGAAACGCTTCTAGCGGGGGGCCGCACAGATACGCAGTATTTT
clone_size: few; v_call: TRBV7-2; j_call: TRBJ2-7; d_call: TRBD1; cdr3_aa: CASSLAGQGFSEQYF; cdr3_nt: TGTGCCAGCAGCTTGGCCGGACAGGGGTTTTCCGAGCAGTACTTC
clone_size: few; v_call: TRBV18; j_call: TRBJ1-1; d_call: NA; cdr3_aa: CASSPIMSSRRGTEAFF; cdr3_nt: TGTGCCAGCTCACCAATTATGTCCTCCAGGCGGGGGACTGAAGCTTTCTTT
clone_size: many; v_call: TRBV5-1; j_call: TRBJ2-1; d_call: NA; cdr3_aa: CASSLDIGGPNEQFF; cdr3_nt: TGCGCCAGCAGCTTGGATATTGGGGGCCCCAATGAGCAGTTCTTC
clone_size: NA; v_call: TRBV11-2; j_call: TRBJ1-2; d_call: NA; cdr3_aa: CASSLQLRGKGRNYGYTF; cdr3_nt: TGTGCCAGCAGCTTACAACTTCGGGGGAAAGGTCGGAACTATGGCTACACCTTC
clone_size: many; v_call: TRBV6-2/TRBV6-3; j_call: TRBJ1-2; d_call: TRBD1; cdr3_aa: CASMPDRVDGYTF; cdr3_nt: TGTGCCAGCATGCCCGACAGGGTTGATGGCTACACCTTC
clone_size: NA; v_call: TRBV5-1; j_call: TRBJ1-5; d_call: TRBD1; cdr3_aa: CASSLEGTAHQPQHF; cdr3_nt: TGCGCCAGCAGCTTGGAAGGGACAGCCCATCAGCCCCAGCATTTT
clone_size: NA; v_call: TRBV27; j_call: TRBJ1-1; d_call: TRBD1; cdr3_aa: CASSPRTGNTKAFF; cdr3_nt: TGTGCCAGCAGTCCCCGGACAGGGAACACTAAAGCTTTCTTT
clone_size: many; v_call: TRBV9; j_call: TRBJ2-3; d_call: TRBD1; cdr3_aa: CASRDQTGLSTDTQYF; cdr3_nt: TGTGCCAGCAGGGACCAGACAGGGCTGAGCACAGATACGCAGTATTTT
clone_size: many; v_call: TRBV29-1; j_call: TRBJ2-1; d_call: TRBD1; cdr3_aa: CSVVRGNNEQFF; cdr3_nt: TGCAGCGTTGTCAGGGGGAACAATGAGCAGTTCTTC
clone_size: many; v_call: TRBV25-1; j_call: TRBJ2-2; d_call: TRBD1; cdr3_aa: CASQDRGLTGELFF; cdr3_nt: TGTGCCAGCCAGGACAGGGGGCTCACCGGGGAGCTGTTTTTT
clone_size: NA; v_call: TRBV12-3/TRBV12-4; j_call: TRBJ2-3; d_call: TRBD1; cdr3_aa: CASSYLSGTGSNQPQYF; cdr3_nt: TGTGCCAGCAGTTATCTATCCGGGACAGGGAGCAATCAGCCCCAGTATTTT
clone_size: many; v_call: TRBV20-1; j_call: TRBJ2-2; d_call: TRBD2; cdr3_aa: CSAPTSGGPGELFF; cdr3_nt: TGCAGTGCTCCTACTAGCGGGGGGCCCGGGGAGCTGTTTTTT
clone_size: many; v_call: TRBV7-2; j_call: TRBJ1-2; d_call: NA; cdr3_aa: CASSPGRGYGYTF; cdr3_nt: TGTGCCAGCAGCCCAGGGAGAGGCTATGGCTACACCTTC
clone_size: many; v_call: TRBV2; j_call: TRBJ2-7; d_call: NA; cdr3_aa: CASMLQRELMVYF; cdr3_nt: TGTGCCAGCATGCTCCAAAGGGAGTTAATGGTGTACTTC
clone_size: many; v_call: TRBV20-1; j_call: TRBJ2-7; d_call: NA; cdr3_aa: CSAKTGPYEQYF; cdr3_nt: TGCAGTGCGAAAACAGGACCCTACGAGCAGTACTTC
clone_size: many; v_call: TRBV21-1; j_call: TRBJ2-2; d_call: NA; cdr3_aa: CASSKVRKGSNTGELFF; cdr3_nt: TGTGCCAGCAGCAAAGTAAGAAAGGGGTCGAACACCGGGGAGCTGTTTTTT
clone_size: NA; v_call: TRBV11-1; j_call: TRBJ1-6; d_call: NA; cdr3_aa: CASSLHPELRENNSPLHF; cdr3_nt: TGTGCCAGCAGCTTACATCCGGAACTGAGAGAAAATAATTCACCCCTCCACTTT
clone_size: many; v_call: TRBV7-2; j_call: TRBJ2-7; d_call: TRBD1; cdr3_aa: CASSFDRGSYEQYF; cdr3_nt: TGTGCCAGCAGCTTCGACAGGGGCTCCTACGAGCAGTACTTC
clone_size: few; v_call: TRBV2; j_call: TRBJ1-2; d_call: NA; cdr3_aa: CASKASAGHHGYTF; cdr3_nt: TGTGCCAGCAAAGCCTCAGCAGGGCATCATGGCTACACCTTC
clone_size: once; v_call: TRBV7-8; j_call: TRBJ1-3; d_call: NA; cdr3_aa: CASSLRGTGNTIYF; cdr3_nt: TGTGCCAGCAGCTTAAGAGGGACTGGAAACACCATATATTTT
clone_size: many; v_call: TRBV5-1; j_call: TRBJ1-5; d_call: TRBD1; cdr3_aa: CASSLEAGGQPQHF; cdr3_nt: TGCGCCAGCAGTCTGGAAGCAGGGGGGCAGCCCCAGCATTTT
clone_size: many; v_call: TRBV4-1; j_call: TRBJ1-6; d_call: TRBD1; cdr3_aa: CASSPGQAEGSPLHF; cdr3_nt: TGCGCCAGCAGCCCGGGACAGGCAGAGGGTTCACCCCTCCACTTT
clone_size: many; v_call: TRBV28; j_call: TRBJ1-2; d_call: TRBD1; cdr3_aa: CASRPTGRNYGYTF; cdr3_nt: TGTGCCAGCAGACCGACAGGGAGGAACTATGGCTACACCTTC
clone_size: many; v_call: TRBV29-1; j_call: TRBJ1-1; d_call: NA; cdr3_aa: CSVADSPNLNTEAFF; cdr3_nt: TGCAGCGTTGCTGACAGCCCAAACTTGAACACTGAAGCTTTCTTT
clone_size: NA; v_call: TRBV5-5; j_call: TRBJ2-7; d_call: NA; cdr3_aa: CASRPFGDKRVNF; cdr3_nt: TGTGCCAGCCGACCCTTTGGGGACAAAAGGGTGAACTTC
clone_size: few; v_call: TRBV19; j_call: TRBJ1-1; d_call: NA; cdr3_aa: CASSTFHGNTEAFF; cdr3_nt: TGTGCCAGTAGTACGTTCCACGGGAACACTGAAGCTTTCTTT
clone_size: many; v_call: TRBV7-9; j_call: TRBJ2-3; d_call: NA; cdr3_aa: CASSPRWQAPTDTQYF; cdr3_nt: TGTGCCAGCAGCCCCCGTTGGCAGGCCCCCACAGATACGCAGTATTTT
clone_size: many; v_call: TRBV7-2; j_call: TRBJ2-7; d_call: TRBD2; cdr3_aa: CASSRGRSGDEQYF; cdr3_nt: TGTGCCAGCAGCCGGGGACGGAGCGGGGACGAGCAGTACTTC
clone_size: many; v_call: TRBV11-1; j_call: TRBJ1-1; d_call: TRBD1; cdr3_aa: CASSLGQGMNTEAFF; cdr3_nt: TGTGCCAGCAGCCTCGGACAGGGTATGAACACTGAAGCTTTCTTT
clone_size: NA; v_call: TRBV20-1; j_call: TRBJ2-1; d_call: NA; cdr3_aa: CSARHGNEQFF; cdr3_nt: TGCAGTGCTAGACATGGAAATGAGCAGTTCTTC
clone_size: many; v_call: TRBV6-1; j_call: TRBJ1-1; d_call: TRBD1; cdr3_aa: CASSRDRALNTEAFF; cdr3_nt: TGTGCCAGCAGTCGGGACAGGGCATTGAACACTGAAGCTTTCTTT
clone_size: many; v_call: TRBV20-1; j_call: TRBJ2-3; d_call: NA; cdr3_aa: CSARVPGLSTDTQYF; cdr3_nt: TGCAGTGCTAGAGTCCCCGGCCTCAGCACAGATACGCAGTATTTT
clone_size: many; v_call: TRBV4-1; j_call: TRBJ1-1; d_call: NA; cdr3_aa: CASRGTLKNTEAFF; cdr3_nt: TGCGCCAGCAGGGGGACACTGAAGAACACTGAAGCTTTCTTT
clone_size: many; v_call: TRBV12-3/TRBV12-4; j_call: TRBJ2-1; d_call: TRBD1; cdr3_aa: CASSSQGVNYNEQFF; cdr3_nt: TGTGCCAGCAGTTCCCAGGGGGTTAACTACAATGAGCAGTTCTTC
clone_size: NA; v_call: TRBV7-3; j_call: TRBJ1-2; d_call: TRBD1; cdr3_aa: CASSLGTGIPTF; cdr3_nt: TGTGCCAGCAGCTTAGGGACAGGGATACCCACCTTC
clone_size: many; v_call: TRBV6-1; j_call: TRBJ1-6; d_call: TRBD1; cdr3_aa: CARYRGALYNSPLHF; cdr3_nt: TGTGCCAGGTACAGGGGGGCGCTATATAATTCACCCCTCCACTTT
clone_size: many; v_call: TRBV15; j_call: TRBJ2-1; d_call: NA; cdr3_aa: CATSRDLNLDYNEQFF; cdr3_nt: TGTGCCACCAGCAGAGATCTGAACCTGGACTACAATGAGCAGTTCTTC
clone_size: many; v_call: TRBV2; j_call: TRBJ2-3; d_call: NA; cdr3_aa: CASSPPGQRFTDTQYF; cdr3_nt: TGTGCCAGCAGTCCACCGGGACAAAGATTCACAGATACGCAGTATTTT
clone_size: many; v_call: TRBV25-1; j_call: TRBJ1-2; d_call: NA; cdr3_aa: CASSLAPGQGEGYTF; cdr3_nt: TGTGCCAGCAGTTTGGCCCCCGGGCAGGGTGAAGGCTACACCTTC
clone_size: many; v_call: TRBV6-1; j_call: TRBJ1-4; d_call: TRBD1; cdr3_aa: CASSDDGGQGAEKLFF; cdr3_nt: TGTGCCAGCAGTGACGACGGGGGACAGGGGGCCGAAAAACTGTTTTTT
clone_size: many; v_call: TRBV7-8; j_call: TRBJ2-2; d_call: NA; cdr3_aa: CASSLPAGNTGELFF; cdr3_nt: TGTGCCAGCAGCTTACCAGCGGGGAACACCGGGGAGCTGTTTTTT
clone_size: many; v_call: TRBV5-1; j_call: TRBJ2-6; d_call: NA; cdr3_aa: CASSLTGANVLTF; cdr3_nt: TGCGCCAGCAGCTTGACTGGGGCCAACGTCCTGACTTTC
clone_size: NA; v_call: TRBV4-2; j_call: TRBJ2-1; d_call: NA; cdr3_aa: CASSQDFQIYNEQFF; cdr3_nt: TGTGCCAGCAGCCAAGATTTCCAAATCTACAATGAGCAGTTCTTC
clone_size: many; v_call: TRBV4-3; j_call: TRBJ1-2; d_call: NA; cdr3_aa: CASSQGRGIRGYGYTF; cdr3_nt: TGCGCCAGCAGCCAAGGACGCGGGATTAGGGGCTATGGCTACACCTTC
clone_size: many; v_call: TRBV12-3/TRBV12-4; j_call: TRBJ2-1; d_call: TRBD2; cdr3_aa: CASSRPVLAGGSHNEQFF; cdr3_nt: TGTGCCAGCAGTCGCCCGGTACTAGCGGGGGGCTCACACAATGAGCAGTTCTTC
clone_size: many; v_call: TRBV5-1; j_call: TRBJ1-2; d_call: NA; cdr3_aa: CASSLVTALYGYTF; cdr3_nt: TGCGCCAGCAGCTTGGTGACAGCCCTTTATGGCTACACCTTC